Listed here are 21 T cell receptor beta chains from one sample, sequenced in a study of tumor-infiltrating lymphocytes in primary liver carcinoma. Out of unsorted whole blood came the blood RNA, and germline DNA was extracted as well. Reverse transcription of around 500 ng total RNA with a constant-region primer produced TCR beta cDNA. Generation of the TCR beta libraries relied on three nested multiplex PCR rounds using slightly modified ARM-PCR. PCR rounds one and two used TRBV1-TRBV30 forward primers with a C-beta reverse primer for roughly 10 cycles each. TCRdb re-derived calls from the multiplex PCR reads in MiXCR, one entry per CDR3 protein. The sample contains 250,000 to 400,000 distinct CDR3 sequences, about 62% of which appear only once. The sample consisted of peripheral blood. These receptors were collected from a man aged 35-49 years with primary liver carcinoma and hepatitis B virus infection.

In the case of this clonotype: The conserved phenylalanine or tryptophan is not found at the CDR3 terminus, so this likely reflects a read error. CDR3 amino acids: CASSPGDTQYL. The CDR3 coding sequence is TGTGCCAGCAGTCCAGGAGATACGCAGTATCTT. The rearrangement joins TRBV6-6 to TRBJ2-3, with D hard to call. This CDR3 is 11 amino acids long. Trimming took 5 bases from V and 5 from J, leaving 5 bases between them. Germline CDR1 MNHNY, CDR2 SVGAGI (reference sequence).

Concerning this clonotype itself: One end of the junction is discordant with germline, which a read error may explain. The V gene is TRBV4-2, the J gene TRBJ1-2; a weak D match, TRBD1 (5 bases). The germline CDR1 and CDR2 sequences are LGHNA and YNFKEQ. There are 15 residues in the CDR3. The CDR3 spells CASSQGETRGYGYTF. The CDR3 DNA reads as TGTGCCAGCAGTCAAGGCGAGACCCGGGGGTATGGCTACACCTTC.

This chain connects TRBV7-9 to TRBJ1-1; no firm D call. Trimming left V 5 bases short and J 0 bases short, with 13 bases between. This CDR3 has 15 amino acids. The V gene's germline CDR1 is SEHNR and CDR2 FQNEAQ (reference sequence). The CDR3 here is CASSGSPPLNTEAFF. DNA of the CDR3: TGTGCCAGCAGCGGATCCCCCCCCTTGAACACTGAAGCTTTCTTT.

In the case of this clonotype: One junction end does not reproduce the germline sequence, and a read error may be involved. This chain links TRBV29-1 with TRBJ2-1; the D is unclear. In germline, CDR1 is SQVTM, CDR2 ANQGSEA. CDR3 length: 14 amino acids. This CDR3 reads CSIARNQTYNEHFF. The CDR3 coding sequence is TGCAGCATCGCAAGGAACCAAACTTACAATGAGCACTTCTTC.

A word on this clonotype: Given the absence of the conserved phenylalanine or tryptophan at the CDR3 end, a read error is likely. The chain employs TRBV11-3 and TRBJ2-7, with D tentatively TRBD1 (6 bases). Trimming left V 9 bases short and J 5 bases short, with 23 bases between. Germline CDR1 and CDR2: SGHNT and YENEEA. This CDR3 has 15 amino acids. The CDR3 protein is CARALNSGEQDEQYY. The CDR3 DNA reads as TGTGCCAGGGCCCTAAATTCAGGGGAGCAAGACGAGCAGTACTAC.

This clonotype was seen a handful of times. With a much larger clone just one base away, this may be a read error. The J gene is TRBJ1-1, the V gene TRBV6-2 or TRBV6-3; maybe TRBD1 (5 bases). The CDR3 sequence is 11 residues long. Germline CDR1 reads MNHEY; CDR2 reads SVGEGT. The CDR3 bases are TGTGCCAGCGGACAAGGGACTGAAGCTCTCTTT. It codes for CASGQGTEALF.

Worth noting for this clonotype: A read error may be the cause here, since a much bigger clone is one base away. The chain recombines TRBV12-5 with TRBJ2-3; no definite D call. In germline, CDR1 is LGHNT, CDR2 FRNRAP. This CDR3 is 13 amino acids long. CDR3 in DNA: TGTGCTAGTTTGTCGTCCGGCACAGATACGCAGTGTTTT. Its protein is CASLSSGTDTQCF.

This clonotype was seen more than once but under ten times. The rearrangement joins TRBV6-1 to TRBJ2-2; no definite D call. Deletions cut 2 bases from V and 5 bases from J, with 9 bases between. The CDR3 is 14 residues long. The V gene's germline CDR1 is MNHNS and CDR2 SASEGT. Written as DNA, the CDR3 is TGTGCCAGCAGTGAACTGAGAGGTACCGGGGAGCTGTTTTTT. Its translation: CASSELRGTGELFF.

The CDR3 nucleotides are TGTGCCAGCAGCTTAGGCCGTGTTCGGTCCTACAATGATCAATTCTTC. This gives the protein CASSLGRVRSYNDQFF. The rearrangement joins TRBV11-3 to TRBJ2-1; D is ambiguous. CDR1 and CDR2 from the germline V gene are SGHNT and YENEEA. Trimming cost V 1 base and J 16 bases, with 26 bases left between them. The CDR3 spans 16 residues.

This clonotype was seen only once. The chain links TRBV11-3 to TRBJ2-3, with a tentative D call TRBD2 (6 bases). The germline CDR1 and CDR2 sequences are SGHNT and YENEEA. Trimming pared 11 bases from V and 3 bases from J, leaving 18 bases between. CDR3 length equals 14 residues. As DNA, the CDR3 is TGTGCCGTCAGCTTGGGCCGGGAGACAGATACGCAGTATTTT. Translated: CAVSLGRETDTQYF.

With regard to this clonotype: Just one base apart from a much larger clone, this may be a read error. The chain combines TRBV4-1 with TRBJ2-7; D call uncertain. The CDR3 runs to 14 residues. Germline loops: CDR1 MGHRA, CDR2 YSYEKL. Trimming cost V 5 bases and J 2 bases, with 13 bases left between them. The CDR3 sequence: CASSYNMGPYEQYF. For the CDR3, the DNA is TGCGCCAGCAGCTATAACATGGGCCCCTACGAGCAGTACTTC.

This clonotype was seen many times. The chain has TRBV4-3 and TRBJ2-1; no clear D gene. V was clipped by 0 bases and J by 8 bases, with 8 bases between them. The CDR3 covers 13 residues. Per germline, CDR1 LGHNA and CDR2 YSLEER. The DNA for the CDR3 is TGCGCCAGCAGCCAAGATCGGGTAGATGAGCAGTTCTTC. This gives the protein CASSQDRVDEQFF.

This clonotype was detected only once. The rearrangement links TRBV30 to TRBJ1-1, with 7 bases aligning to TRBD1. The CDR3 totals 15 residues. V lost 0 bases, J lost 7 bases, and 11 bases stayed unmatched. The germline V gene has CDR1 GTSNPN and CDR2 SVGIG (reference sequence). The CDR3 spells CAWSVLSQGMSEAFF. The CDR3 nucleotides read TGTGCCTGGAGTGTACTCTCACAGGGGATGAGTGAAGCTTTCTTT.

To note about this clonotype: At one of its ends the junction is not consistent with the germline gene, which may arise from a read error. The chain uses TRBV5-6 and TRBJ2-7; 7 bases match TRBD1. CDR3 size: 15 residues. In germline, CDR1 is SGHDT, CDR2 YYEEEE. Here the CDR3 DNA reads TGTTCCAGCAGCCCCGACAGGGTGGCTCCTTACGAGCAGTACTTC. Translated: CSSSPDRVAPYEQYF.

This clonotype was counted once. Since a much larger clone is just one base distant, this may be a read error. The chain carries TRBV6-2 or TRBV6-3 and TRBJ2-7; a weak D match, TRBD2 (5 bases). Germline V gene sequence: CDR1 MNHEY, CDR2 SVGEGT. The CDR3 runs to 14 residues. Trimming pared 2 bases from V and 9 bases from J, leaving 17 bases between. The CDR3 loop reads CASSYASPTSGQYF. In nucleotides, the CDR3 is TGTGCCAGCAGTTACGCTAGCCCCACCTCAGGGCAGTACTTC.

This clonotype was seen more than once but under ten times. Being one base from a much bigger clone, this may be a read error. This chain links TRBV11-1 with TRBJ2-7; no reliable D call. Trimming removed 0 bases from V and 4 bases from J, with 13 bases in between. Germline V gene data show CDR1 as SGHAT and CDR2 as FQDESV (reference sequence). The CDR3 loop spans 15 amino acids. CDR3 residues: CASSLAQGSQYEQYF. DNA of the CDR3: TGTGCCAGCAGCTTAGCTCAAGGAAGCCAGTACGAGCAGTACTTC.

As for this clonotype: Possible read error: a much larger clone is one base away. The chain couples TRBV6-2 or TRBV6-3 to TRBJ2-5; a weak D match, TRBD2 (7 bases). The CDR3 consists of 14 residues. Trimming cost V 11 bases and J 5 bases, with 21 bases left between them. From germline, CDR1 is MNHEY and CDR2 SVGEGT. CDR3 in DNA: TGTGCCGGCTCTTTCGGGGGGCGCGGGGAGACCCAGTACTTC. This translates into CAGSFGGRGETQYF.

As to this clonotype: This clone may be a read error of a much larger clone one base away. CDR3 sequence: CARSYGLITDTQYF. CDR3 DNA sequence: TGTGCCCGCAGCTACGGACTTATCACAGATACGCAGTATTTT. This chain connects TRBV5-5 to TRBJ2-3; a weak D match, TRBD2 (5 bases). The CDR3 consists of 14 residues. Germline lookup yields CDR1 SGHKS and CDR2 YYEKEE (reference sequence).

About this clonotype itself: The CDR3 does not close with the conserved phenylalanine or tryptophan, likely indicating a read error. The chain links TRBV28 to TRBJ1-2; TRBD1 matches at 8 bases. CDR3 length equals 14 residues. Germline trimming cut 7 bases from V and 8 bases from J; bases unmatched to any gene: 12. CDR1 and CDR2 from the germline V gene are MDHEN and SYDVKM. The CDR3 loop reads CASIQAGQGPGYTI. The CDR3, as DNA: TGTGCCAGCATTCAAGCCGGACAGGGCCCGGGCTACACCATC.

Comments on this clonotype: A much larger clone sits a single nucleotide away, making a read error possible. The chain carries TRBV6-5 and TRBJ2-7; 8 nucleotides line up with TRBD1. Per the germline V gene, CDR1 is MNHEY and CDR2 is SVGAGI. This CDR3 has 15 residues. CDR3 DNA sequence: TGTGCCAGCAGTTACTCGACAGGGGCAACCTACGACCAGTACTTC. Translation gives CASSYSTGATYDQYF.

Concerning this clonotype: A much larger clone differs by one base, so this may be a read error. The chain is built from TRBV6-6 and TRBJ1-4; 7 bases line up with TRBD1. The CDR3 is made up of 15 amino acids. V shed 4 bases and J 4 bases; nucleotides not matched to a gene: 6. Germline assignment: CDR1 MNHNY and CDR2 SVGAGI (reference sequence). CDR3 amino acids: CASSSWDRVNEKLFF. The CDR3 region has the DNA TGTGCCAGCAGTTCATGGGACAGAGTTAATGAAAAACTGTTTTTT.